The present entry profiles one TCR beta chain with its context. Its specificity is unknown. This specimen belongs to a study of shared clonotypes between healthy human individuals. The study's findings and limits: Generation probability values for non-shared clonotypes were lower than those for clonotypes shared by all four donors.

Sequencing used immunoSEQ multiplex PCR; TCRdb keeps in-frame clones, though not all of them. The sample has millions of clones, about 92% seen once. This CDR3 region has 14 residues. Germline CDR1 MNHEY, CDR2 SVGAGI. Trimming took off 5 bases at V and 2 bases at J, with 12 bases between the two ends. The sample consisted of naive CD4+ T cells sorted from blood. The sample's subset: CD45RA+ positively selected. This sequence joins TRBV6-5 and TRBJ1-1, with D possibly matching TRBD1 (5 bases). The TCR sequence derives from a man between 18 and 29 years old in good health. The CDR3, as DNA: TGTGCCAGCAGTCTCCTCCAGGGTAACACTGAAGCTTTCTTT. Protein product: CASSLLQGNTEAFF.